This T cell receptor beta chain was sequenced for a study of technical replicates of blood from a few donors. The J segment lost 8 bases and the V segment lost 8 bases, leaving 9 bases of the junction unmatched. CDR1 GTSNPN and CDR2 SVGIG come from the germline V gene (reference sequence). The CDR3 sequence is 14 residues long. The protocol was immunoSEQ multiplex PCR, while the TCRdb copy is restricted to in-frame clones and leaves out a portion. This sample carries just over 75,000 clones, 93% of them seen once, and the ten largest clones take about 0.41%. The sequenced sample was T cells isolated from PBMCs. This receptor was identified in a human donor in good health. The V call is TRBV30, the J call TRBJ2-1, with 13 nucleotides matching TRBD2. CDR3 in amino acids: CAAPRLAGGDEQFF. For the CDR3, the DNA is TGTGCCGCCCCCCGACTAGCGGGAGGTGATGAGCAGTTCTTC. Full variable domain (outside the CDR3, taken from reference TRBV30 and TRBJ2-1): SQTIHQWPATLVQPVGSPLSLECTVEGTSNPNLYWYRQAAGRGLQLLFYSVGIGQISSEVPQNLSASRPQDRQFILSSKKLLLSDSGFYLCAAPRLAGGDEQFFGPGTRLTVL.